This passage covers 7 T cell receptor beta chains from one sample sequenced in a study of CD8 T cells in ankylosing spondylitis. TCRdb ran MiXCR on the 5' RACE reads and lists one entry per CDR3 protein. Of 350,000 or so distinct CDR3 sequences in the sample, 14% to 15% were seen once. Sequenced material: blood, either unsorted or a sorted T cell fraction (not recorded which). These receptors all stem from a male donor with ankylosing spondylitis or in good health (not recorded which).

Ten or more counts support this clonotype. The J gene is TRBJ2-7, the V gene TRBV12-3 or TRBV12-4, with D unclear. The V gene lost 6 bases and the J gene lost 3 bases, with 3 bases spanning the gap. This CDR3 comprises 10 residues. The CDR3 region has the DNA TGTGCCAGCAGCCTCTACGAGCAGTACTTC. This codes for CASSLYEQYF.

This clonotype came up a few times. The chain combines TRBV21-1 with TRBJ2-1; the table calls TRBD2, which could not be checked here. TRBV21-1 is annotated as a pseudogene. CDR3 size: 17 residues. In nucleotides, the CDR3 is TGTGCCAGCAGCGAGGAACGAGCGGGAAGTTCCTACAATGAGCAGTTCTTC. This translates into CASSEERAGSSYNEQFF.

This clonotype was seen a few times. The chain recombines TRBV10-3 with TRBJ1-3; no definite D call. The CDR3 is 16 residues long. V lost 11 bases, J lost 5 bases, and 25 bases lay in between. The germline CDR1 and CDR2 sequences are ENHRY and SYGVKD. For the CDR3, the DNA is TGTGCCGCTAGGACGGCGATCAATACCTGGAGAAACACCATATATTTT. Translating it yields CAARTAINTWRNTIYF.

This chain links TRBV27 with TRBJ1-1; 8 bases agree with TRBD1. There are 15 residues in the CDR3. Germline-derived CDR1 and CDR2 are MNHEY and SMNVEV (reference sequence). J lost 4 bases, V lost 5 bases, and 9 bases had no gene match. The chain's CDR3 is CASSVQGARGTEAFF. In DNA, the CDR3 is TGTGCCAGCAGTGTCCAGGGGGCCAGGGGCACTGAAGCTTTCTTT.

Details on this clonotype: One end of the junction fails to match germline, which may point to a read error. The chain links TRBV7-2 to TRBJ1-5, with D perhaps TRBD1 (5 bases). Germline V gene lookup returns CDR1 SGHTA and CDR2 FQGNSA. CDR3 size: 15 residues. The chain's CDR3 is CASNLNQGGSAPQHF. The CDR3 bases are TGTGCCAGCAACTTAAACCAGGGAGGGTCGGCGCCCCAGCATTTT.

This clonotype was seen repeatedly, ten times or more. The CDR3 protein is CASSFGRSSYNEQFF. For the CDR3, the DNA is TGTGCCAGCAGTTTTGGGCGGAGCTCCTACAATGAGCAGTTCTTC. V usage is TRBV12-3 or TRBV12-4 and J usage is TRBJ2-1; D is unclear. V gave up 3 bases and J gave up 0 bases, with 9 bases separating them. The CDR3 loop spans 15 amino acids.

This clonotype was seen a handful of times. In DNA form, the CDR3 reads TGTGCCAGCAGTCCCGAAGCCTCCTACGAGCAGTACTTC. Residues: CASSPEASYEQYF. The chain joins TRBV9 to TRBJ2-7; D not certain. The germline V gene has CDR1 SGDLS and CDR2 YYNGEE. The CDR3 covers 13 residues. V shed 5 bases and J shed 0 bases, with 9 bases lying between them.